Presented here are 9 T cell receptor beta chains from one specimen sequenced in a study of blood T cell repertoires in COVID-19. The method was immunoSEQ multiplex PCR; TCRdb's version includes in-frame clones alone and lacks a portion of them. Here the sample spans over 250,000 clones, about 89% being singletons. The sequencing sample was made of peripheral blood. These receptors were collected from a man aged 45-65 years with acute or convalescent COVID-19.

The genes are TRBV2 and TRBJ1-2; TRBD1 matches at 9 bases. Germline V gene sequence: CDR1 SNHLY, CDR2 FYNNEI. The CDR3 covers 14 residues. The V and J ends lost 4 bases and 2 bases, in that order; junction bases with no gene match: 2. Here the CDR3 DNA reads TGTGCCAGCAGTGGACAGGGGGGCAACTATGGCTACACCTTC. It is translated as CASSGQGGNYGYTF.

There are a few counts of this clone. The chain links TRBV30 to TRBJ1-2; 10 nucleotides line up with TRBD1. J lost 10 bases, V lost 2 bases, and 10 bases had no gene match. The CDR3 runs to 14 residues. From germline, CDR1 is GTSNPN and CDR2 SVGIG (reference sequence). CDR3 nucleotide sequence: TGTGCCTGGAGTCAACCGGGACAGGGGAGTAACTACACCTTC. This gives the protein CAWSQPGQGSNYTF.

The J gene is TRBJ2-3, the V gene TRBV27; a weak D match, TRBD2 (5 bases). This CDR3 has 17 amino acids. Per the germline V gene, CDR1 is MNHEY and CDR2 is SMNVEV (reference sequence). V was clipped by 7 bases and J by 4 bases, with 24 bases between them. The CDR3 loop reads CASTPLMSSRAADTQYF. The CDR3 nucleotides read TGTGCCAGCACCCCGCTAATGTCTAGCAGAGCCGCAGATACGCAGTATTTT.

This clone was seen only a few times. The chain has TRBV25-1 and TRBJ2-2, with no clear D. The CDR3 loop spans 12 amino acids. Germline V gene sequence: CDR1 MGHDK, CDR2 SYGVNS. V shed 3 bases and J shed 3 bases, with 2 bases lying between them. CDR3 in amino acids: CASSDYTGELFF. DNA for the CDR3: TGTGCCAGCAGTGACTACACCGGGGAGCTGTTTTTT. Looking up the rest from reference TRBV25-1 and TRBJ2-2 gives the full variable domain: EADIYQTPRYLVIGTGKKITLECSQTMGHDKMYWYQQDPGMELHLIHYSYGVNSTEKGDLSSESTVSRIRTEHFPLTLESARPSHTSQYLCASSDYTGELFFGEGSRLTVL.

The rearrangement uses TRBV6-2 or TRBV6-3 and TRBJ2-1; 7 positions match TRBD1. Unmatched junction bases numbered 5, after V lost 0 bases and J lost 12 bases. This CDR3 has 13 amino acids. Germline loops: CDR1 MNHEY, CDR2 SVGEGT. CDR3 region: CASSYSRGQGQFF. CDR3 coding DNA: TGTGCCAGCAGTTACTCGAGGGGGCAGGGGCAGTTCTTC.

This rearrangement joins TRBV5-1 to TRBJ2-3, with 8 nucleotides matching TRBD2. Trimming at V came to 2 bases and at J to 2 bases, leaving 4 bases not matched to a gene. Germline-derived CDR1 and CDR2 are SGHRS and YFSETQ. CDR3 size: 15 residues. CDR3 in amino acids: CASSLAGDYTDTQYF. CDR3 sequence (DNA): TGCGCCAGCAGCTTAGCGGGGGACTACACAGATACGCAGTATTTT.

J is TRBJ2-3 and V is TRBV6-5; 9 nucleotides agree with TRBD1. Germline V CDR1 and CDR2: MNHEY, SVGAGI. This CDR3 is 15 amino acids long. The V segment lost 4 bases and the J segment 2 bases; nucleotides outside the gene matches: 4. CDR3 sequence (DNA): TGTGCCAGCAGTTCTACAGGGGGCCCCACAGATACGCAGTATTTT. Residues: CASSSTGGPTDTQYF.

The chain uses TRBV6-5 and TRBJ2-5; D perhaps matches TRBD2 (6 bases). Trimming took off 8 bases at V and 4 bases at J, with 20 bases between the two ends. CDR1 is MNHEY and CDR2 is SVGAGI in the germline V gene. The CDR3 consists of 15 residues. CDR3 DNA: TGTGCCAGCGGTCCTTTTCGGGAGTCTCGAGAGACCCAGTACTTC. Its protein is CASGPFRESRETQYF.

The V and J genes are TRBV14 and TRBJ1-1; no clear D. The V end lost 4 bases, the J end lost 3 bases, and 9 bases lay between the germline ends. The V gene's germline CDR1 is SGHDN and CDR2 FVKESK. This CDR3 contains 13 residues. The CDR3, as DNA: TGTGCCAGCAGCCGCGGCGTTGACACTGAAGCTTTCTTT. Translated: CASSRGVDTEAFF.